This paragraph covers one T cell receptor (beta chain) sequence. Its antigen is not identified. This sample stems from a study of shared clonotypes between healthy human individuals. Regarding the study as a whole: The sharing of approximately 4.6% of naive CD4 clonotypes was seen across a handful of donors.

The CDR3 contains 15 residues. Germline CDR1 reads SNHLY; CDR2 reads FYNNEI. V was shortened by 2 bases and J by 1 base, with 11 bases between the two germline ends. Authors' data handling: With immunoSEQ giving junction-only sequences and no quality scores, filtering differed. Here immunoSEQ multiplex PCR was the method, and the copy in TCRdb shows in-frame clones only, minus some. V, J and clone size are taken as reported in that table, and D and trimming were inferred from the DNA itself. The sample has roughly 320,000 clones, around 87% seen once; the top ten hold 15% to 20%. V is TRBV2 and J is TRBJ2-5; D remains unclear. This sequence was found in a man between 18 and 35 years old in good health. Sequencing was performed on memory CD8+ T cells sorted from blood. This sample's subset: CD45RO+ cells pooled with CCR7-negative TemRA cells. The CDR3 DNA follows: TGTGCCAGCAGTGAATTGGCTAGTTCCCAAGAGACCCAGTACTTC. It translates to CASSELASSQETQYF.